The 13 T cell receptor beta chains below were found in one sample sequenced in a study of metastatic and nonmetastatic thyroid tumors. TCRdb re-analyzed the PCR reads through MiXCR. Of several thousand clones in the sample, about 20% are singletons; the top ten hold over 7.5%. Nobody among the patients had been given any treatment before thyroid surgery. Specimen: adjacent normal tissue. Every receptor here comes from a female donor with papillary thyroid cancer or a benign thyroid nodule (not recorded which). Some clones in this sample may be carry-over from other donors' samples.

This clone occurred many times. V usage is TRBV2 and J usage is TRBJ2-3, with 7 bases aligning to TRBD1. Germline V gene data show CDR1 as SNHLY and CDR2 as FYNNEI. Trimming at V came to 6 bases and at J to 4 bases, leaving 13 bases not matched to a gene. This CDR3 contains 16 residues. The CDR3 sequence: CASRGITGTAPDTQYF. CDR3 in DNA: TGTGCCAGCAGGGGAATTACCGGGACAGCACCAGATACGCAGTATTTT.

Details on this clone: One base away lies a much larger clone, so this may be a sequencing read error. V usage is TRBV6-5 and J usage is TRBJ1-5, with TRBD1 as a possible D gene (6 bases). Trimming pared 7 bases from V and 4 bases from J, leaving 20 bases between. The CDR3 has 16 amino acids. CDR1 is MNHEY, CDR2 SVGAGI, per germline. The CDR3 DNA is TGTGCCAGCATTTCCAGGGGTGCGAGAAGAAATCAGCCCCAGCATTTT. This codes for CASISRGARRNQPQHF.

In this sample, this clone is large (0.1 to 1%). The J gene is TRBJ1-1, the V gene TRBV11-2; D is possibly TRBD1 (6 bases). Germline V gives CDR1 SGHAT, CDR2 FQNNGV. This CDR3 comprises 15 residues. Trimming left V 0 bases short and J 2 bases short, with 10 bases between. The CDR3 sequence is CASSLDPGGNTEAFF. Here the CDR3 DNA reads TGTGCCAGCAGCTTAGATCCGGGGGGCAACACTGAAGCTTTCTTT.

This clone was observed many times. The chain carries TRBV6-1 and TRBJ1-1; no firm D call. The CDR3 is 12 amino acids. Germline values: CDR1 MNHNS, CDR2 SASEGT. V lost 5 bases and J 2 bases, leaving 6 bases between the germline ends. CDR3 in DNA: TGTGCCAGCAGTTATGTTAACACTGAAGCTTTCTTT. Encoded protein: CASSYVNTEAFF.

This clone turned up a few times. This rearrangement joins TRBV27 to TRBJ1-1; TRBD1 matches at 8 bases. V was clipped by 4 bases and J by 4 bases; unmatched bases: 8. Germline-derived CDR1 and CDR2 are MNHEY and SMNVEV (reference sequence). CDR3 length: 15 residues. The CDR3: CASSYQMTGVTEAFF. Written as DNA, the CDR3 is TGTGCCAGCAGTTACCAAATGACAGGGGTCACTGAAGCTTTCTTT.

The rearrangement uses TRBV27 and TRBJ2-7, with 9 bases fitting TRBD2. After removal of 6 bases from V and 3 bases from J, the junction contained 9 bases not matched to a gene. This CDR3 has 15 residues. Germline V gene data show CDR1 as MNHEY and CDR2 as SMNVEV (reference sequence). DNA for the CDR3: TGTGCCAGCAGCTATAGCGGGGGCCCGATCTACGAGCAGTACTTC. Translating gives CASSYSGGPIYEQYF.

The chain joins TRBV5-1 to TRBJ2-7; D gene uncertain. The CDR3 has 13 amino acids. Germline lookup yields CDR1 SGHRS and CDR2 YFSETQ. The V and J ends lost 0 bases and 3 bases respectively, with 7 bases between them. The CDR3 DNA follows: TGCGCCAGCAGCTTGGGGCAGGACTACGAGCAGTACTTC. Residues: CASSLGQDYEQYF.

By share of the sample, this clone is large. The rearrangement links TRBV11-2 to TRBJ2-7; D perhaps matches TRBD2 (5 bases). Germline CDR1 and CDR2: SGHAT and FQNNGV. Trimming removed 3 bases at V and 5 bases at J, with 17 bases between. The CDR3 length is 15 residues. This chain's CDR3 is CASSFWERRRNEQYF. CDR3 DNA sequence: TGTGCCAGCAGCTTCTGGGAGAGAAGGAGAAACGAGCAGTACTTC.

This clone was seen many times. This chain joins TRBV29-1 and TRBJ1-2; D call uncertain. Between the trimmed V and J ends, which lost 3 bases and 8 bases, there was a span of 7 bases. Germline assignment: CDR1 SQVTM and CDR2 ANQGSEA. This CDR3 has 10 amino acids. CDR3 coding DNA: TGCAGCGTTGATGGCGGGGGCTACACCTTC. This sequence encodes CSVDGGGYTF.

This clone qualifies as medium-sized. Here the CDR3 reads CASSWGQAGTEAFF. DNA of the CDR3: TGTGCCAGCAGTTGGGGCCAAGCGGGCACTGAAGCTTTCTTT. V gene TRBV6-1 combines with J gene TRBJ1-1, with D possibly matching TRBD1 (5 bases). The CDR3 has 14 amino acids. Trimming pared 5 bases from V and 4 bases from J, leaving 14 bases between. Germline V CDR1 and CDR2: MNHNS, SASEGT.

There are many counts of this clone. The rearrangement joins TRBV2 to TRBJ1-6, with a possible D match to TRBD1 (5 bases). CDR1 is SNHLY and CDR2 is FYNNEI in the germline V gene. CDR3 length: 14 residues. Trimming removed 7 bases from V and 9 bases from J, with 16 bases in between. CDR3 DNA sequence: TGTGCCAGCACCGGGGGGGGGACCAGTTCACCCCTCCACTTT. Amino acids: CASTGGGTSSPLHF.

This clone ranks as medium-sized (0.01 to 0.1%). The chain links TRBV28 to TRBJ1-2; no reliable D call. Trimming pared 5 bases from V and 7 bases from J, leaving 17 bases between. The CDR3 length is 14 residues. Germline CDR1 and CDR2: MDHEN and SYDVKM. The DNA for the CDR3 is TGTGCCAGCAGTAGTCGGTGGTTTTGGGGTGGCTACACCTTC. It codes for CASSSRWFWGGYTF.

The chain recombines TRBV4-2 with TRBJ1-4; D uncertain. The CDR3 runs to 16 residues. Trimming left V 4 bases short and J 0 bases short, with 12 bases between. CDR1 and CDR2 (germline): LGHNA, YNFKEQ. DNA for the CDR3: TGTGCCAGCAGCCGCACAACAGTTACAACTAATGAAAAACTGTTTTTT. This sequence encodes CASSRTTVTTNEKLFF.